Given below is one TCR beta chain in context. Its target is not known. Alpha and beta constant-region primers primed reverse transcription of around 0.5 ug RNA. Separate chain-specific third strand synthesis with multiplexing indices produced the alpha and beta libraries. TCRdb analysed the 5' RACE reads with MiXCR anew, one entry per CDR3 protein. Among 3,000 to 4,000 distinct CDR3 sequences listed, around 30% were seen once. Roughly three months, about 14 weeks, into antiretroviral therapy, follow-up blood was collected. Whole blood was used without fractionation, so all unsorted peripheral T cells were included. The data derive from a study of HIV-infected patients and healthy controls. Study-wide context: Total CDR3 counts per chain did not differ significantly between patients and controls. Study outcomes and limitations: The seeming recovery of the Gini index after therapy in HIV-infected patients vanished in size-matched data. CDR3 sharing between individuals was lower in HIV-infected patients than in healthy controls.

Germline lookup yields CDR1 LNHNV and CDR2 YYDKDF (reference sequence). V lost 3 bases and J 5 bases, leaving 13 bases between the germline ends. The CDR3 length is 15 residues. The starting material was blood, obtained during antiretroviral therapy. The V and J genes are TRBV15 and TRBJ1-4, with D maybe TRBD1 (5 bases). The receptor comes from an adult with HIV infection. This CDR3 reads CATSSDRAMNEKLFF. CDR3 DNA: TGTGCCACCAGCAGCGACAGAGCTATGAATGAAAAACTGTTTTTT.